This TCR beta chain stems from a study of spatial heterogeneity in lung cancer (dated by TCRdb to about 2019). Regarding the research as a whole: Beta-chain transcripts were consistently detected in greater numbers than alpha-chain transcripts, which likely reflected higher beta-chain transcript abundance. In the raw uncorrected reads, each unique combination of TCR and UMI appeared more than ten times on average. TCR alpha and beta repertoires were quantitatively compared across multiple tumor regions, matched nontumor lung and blood in non-small cell lung cancer. TCR repertoire features were related to nonsynonymous mutation counts determined by whole-exome sequencing of tumor tissue. Both alpha and beta chains were TCR-sequenced in samples taken at surgery, namely 220 tumor regions, approximately 66 matched nontumor lung samples and some 53 PBMC samples.

What the study reported, not specific to this receptor: Ubiquitous expanded tumor TCRs were found in blood more often at tumor resection than at routine follow-up. Confirming at a functional level the hypothesis that regional TCRs recognize regional mutations was considered to require additional single-cell paired TCR alpha and beta sequencing.

On this clonotype itself: Its antigen target is currently unknown. No much larger clone is present one base from it, and per-base qualities are unavailable.

Taken with the paper, the label for time point translates to: sample taken at primary tumor resection. TCR sequencing used whole RNA extracted from tumor and nontumor lung tissue, or from cryopreserved PBMC samples, without cell sorting. The donors were about 65 patients from the lung TRACERx cohort who had early-stage, untreated non-small cell lung cancer. Only patients with enough RNA available from two or more tumor regions were chosen for TCR sequencing. Receptors were amplified or captured by 5' RACE. The instrument given in TCRdb is NextSeq 500. In the TCR library protocol, a unique molecular identifier was attached to each TCR cDNA molecule so that PCR and sequencing errors could be corrected. The study's processing was this. TCR identification, UMI-based error correction and CDR3 extraction were performed with Decombinator tools. TCRs above a frequency of 2 per 1,000, corresponding to the top 1% of the tumor frequency distribution, were defined as expanded. Renyi diversity was computed with the R vegan package after each repertoire had been subsampled 100 times to 5,000 TCRs. To build CDR3 similarity networks, amino acid triplet string-kernel similarity was used, and CDR3s were connected when their pairwise similarity was above 0.82. Using fastp at Q25 and MiXCR, TCRdb reprocessed the public reads and kept productive beta chains. Entries are consolidated by CDR3 protein sequence, retaining the most common genes and DNA. These V and J calls derive from TCRdb rather than the authors' analysis. This sample comprises some 50,000 distinct CDR3 sequences, less than 9% of them detected only once. The ten top clones hold 10% to 15% of the sample.

This clonotype originated in a female donor with early-stage non-small cell lung cancer. This specimen consisted of PBMCs, obtained at surgery.

The nucleotide sequence reads as follows: TGTGCCACCAGTGATTTTAGCCAGGAGGCGAACACCGGGGAGCTGTTTTTT. Its translation is CATSDFSQEANTGELFF. The sequence is built from TRBV24-1 and TRBJ2-2; the D gene is perhaps TRBD2, on 5 matching bases. The CDR3 numbers 17 residues from cysteine through phenylalanine. The read is trimmed to its CDR3 DNA, 51 bases read in frame from base 1. The germline V gene specifies KGHDR as CDR1 and SFDVKD as CDR2. V is cut by 1 base and J by 0 bases, and the space between the germline ends is 11 bases.